This passage covers 30 T cell receptor beta chains from one sample sequenced in a study of blood T cell repertoires in COVID-19. The protocol was immunoSEQ multiplex PCR, while the TCRdb copy is restricted to in-frame clones and leaves out a portion. The table has 300,000 to 450,000 clones, approximately 86% seen once. The specimen sequenced was peripheral blood. These receptors were collected from a human donor in a cohort sampled during active COVID-19.

This chain connects TRBV5-1 to TRBJ1-1; 8 nucleotides agree with TRBD1. After removal of 4 bases from V and 5 bases from J, the junction contained 7 bases not matched to a gene. In germline, CDR1 is SGHRS, CDR2 YFSETQ. This CDR3 comprises 14 residues. The CDR3 is CASSVGQGETEAFF. The CDR3 bases are TGCGCCAGCAGCGTAGGACAGGGAGAAACTGAAGCTTTCTTT.

A single count supports this clone. This chain joins TRBV29-1 and TRBJ1-5; possible D gene TRBD1, 5 bases. Per germline, CDR1 SQVTM and CDR2 ANQGSEA. V shed 8 bases and J shed 2 bases, with 13 bases lying between them. This CDR3 is built from 13 residues. The DNA for the CDR3 is TGCAGCCTCTCCGGACATTGCAATCAGCCCCAGCATTTT. Residues: CSLSGHCNQPQHF.

This clone was seen a single time. The chain joins TRBV30 to TRBJ1-5, with 11 nucleotides matching TRBD1. The CDR3 is 15 amino acids. CDR1 and CDR2 (germline): GTSNPN, SVGIG (reference sequence). Trimming cost V 2 bases and J 1 base; bases outside gene matches: 1. CDR3: CAWSWDRGSNQPQHF. In DNA, the CDR3 is TGTGCCTGGAGTTGGGACAGGGGGAGCAATCAGCCCCAGCATTTT.

This chain connects TRBV7-2 to TRBJ1-1; a weak D match, TRBD1 (5 bases). V was pared by 6 bases and J by 4 bases, with 15 bases between. CDR3 length equals 14 residues. From germline, CDR1 is SGHTA and CDR2 FQGNSA. The CDR3 is CASSPTRAFTEAFF. The CDR3 DNA follows: TGTGCCAGCAGTCCAACCAGGGCATTCACTGAAGCTTTCTTT.

Concerning this clone itself: A much more abundant neighbour one base away suggests this may be a read error. V usage is TRBV7-9 and J usage is TRBJ2-7; the match to TRBD1 covers 9 bases. The CDR3 is made up of 12 amino acids. The V gene end was trimmed by 5 bases and the J gene end by 5 bases; junction bases not matched to a gene: 1. CDR1 is SEHNR, CDR2 FQNEAQ, per germline (reference sequence). The CDR3 is CASSRTGDEQYF. In DNA, the CDR3 is TGTGCCAGCAGCCGGACAGGGGACGAGCAGTACTTC. Using reference TRBV7-9 and TRBJ2-7 for the parts outside the CDR3, the full variable domain is DTGVSQNPRHKITKRGQNVTFRCDPISEHNRLYWYRQTLGQGPEFLTYFQNEAQLEKSRLLSDRFSAERPKGSFSTLEIQRTEQGDSAMYLCASSRTGDEQYFGPGTRLTVT.

The V and J genes are TRBV28 and TRBJ2-7; D call uncertain. This CDR3 comprises 13 residues. V was trimmed by 3 bases and J by 6 bases, leaving 12 bases between them. The germline CDR1 and CDR2 sequences are MDHEN and SYDVKM. In DNA, the CDR3 is TGTGCCAGCAGTTTTCAGGCCCTCCCCGAGCAGTACTTC. Its translation is CASSFQALPEQYF.

This clone has just a few counts. The chain employs TRBV2 and TRBJ2-2; 15 bases fit TRBD2. This CDR3 region has 18 residues. Germline values: CDR1 SNHLY, CDR2 FYNNEI. The V gene end was trimmed by 10 bases and the J gene end by 6 bases; junction bases not matched to a gene: 15. The CDR3 DNA is TGTGCCACCCCTTCCATCGGGACTAGCGGGAGGTGGGCCGGGGAGCTGTTTTTT. Amino acid sequence: CATPSIGTSGRWAGELFF.

This clone has just one count. The chain joins TRBV6-1 to TRBJ2-1; 9 bases fit TRBD2. The germline CDR1 and CDR2 sequences are MNHNS and SASEGT. V lost 5 bases to trimming and J lost 0 bases; unmatched junction nucleotides: 2. There are 15 residues in the CDR3. CDR3 loop: CASSNSGSSYNEQFF. CDR3 DNA: TGTGCCAGCAGTAATAGCGGGAGCTCCTACAATGAGCAGTTCTTC.

The chain couples TRBV19 to TRBJ2-5, with 10 bases aligning to TRBD1. The CDR3 is 13 residues long. Germline CDR1 LNHDA, CDR2 SQIVND (reference sequence). V shed 3 bases and J 7 bases; nucleotides not matched to a gene: 2. Here the CDR3 reads CASSIGQGGTQYF. CDR3 nucleotides: TGTGCCAGTAGTATCGGACAGGGGGGGACCCAGTACTTC.

The chain recombines TRBV11-2 with TRBJ2-1; TRBD2 matches at 12 bases. Germline V lookup: CDR1 SGHAT, CDR2 FQNNGV. The junction had 13 bases not matched to a gene; V was cut back by 6 bases and J by 10 bases. The CDR3 covers 16 residues. The CDR3 nucleotides read TGTGCCAGCAGAACACTAGCGGGGGGCCGAAGTAGGGAGCAGTTCTTC. Translating it yields CASRTLAGGRSREQFF.

The chain employs TRBV7-6 and TRBJ2-7; 9 bases fit TRBD1. Germline loops: CDR1 SGHVS, CDR2 FNYEAQ. The CDR3 consists of 17 residues. V shed 1 base and J 2 bases; nucleotides not matched to a gene: 9. This CDR3 is CASSLGVGTGNAYEQYF. In DNA, the CDR3 is TGTGCCAGCAGCTTAGGGGTAGGGACAGGGAATGCCTACGAGCAGTACTTC.

Remarks on this clone: Other nucleotide sequences in the sample specify the same CDR3. The rearrangement joins TRBV7-2 to TRBJ2-1; 7 positions agree with TRBD1. There are 15 residues in the CDR3. V lost 1 base to trimming and J lost 2 bases; unmatched junction nucleotides: 2. Germline CDR1 and CDR2: SGHTA and FQGNSA. The CDR3 reads CASSLGQGPYNEQFF. CDR3 bases: TGTGCCAGCAGCTTAGGACAGGGACCCTACAATGAGCAGTTCTTC.

V gene TRBV30 combines with J gene TRBJ2-6, with TRBD1 identical over 8 bases. From germline, CDR1 is GTSNPN and CDR2 SVGIG (reference sequence). CDR3 length: 14 residues. Trimming removed 3 bases from V and 4 bases from J; junction bases left unmatched: 2. CDR3: CAWSRQGGANVLTF. DNA of the CDR3: TGTGCCTGGAGCCGACAGGGGGGGGCCAACGTCCTGACTTTC. Full variable domain (outside the CDR3, taken from reference TRBV30 and TRBJ2-6): SQTIHQWPATLVQPVGSPLSLECTVEGTSNPNLYWYRQAAGRGLQLLFYSVGIGQISSEVPQNLSASRPQDRQFILSSKKLLLSDSGFYLCAWSRQGGANVLTFGAGSRLTVL.

This chain connects TRBV6-5 to TRBJ1-2, with TRBD1 matching 11 bases. With 8 bases clipped from V and 4 bases from J, the junction kept 6 bases outside the gene matches. The CDR3 extends over 14 amino acids. Germline-derived CDR1 and CDR2 are MNHEY and SVGAGI. The CDR3 spells CASERGQGGYGYTF. CDR3 DNA sequence: TGTGCCAGCGAGAGGGGACAGGGGGGCTATGGCTACACCTTC.

The chain uses TRBV5-4 and TRBJ2-5; the match to TRBD1 covers 7 bases. In germline, CDR1 is SGHNT, CDR2 YYREEE (reference sequence). The V and J ends lost 4 bases and 2 bases, in that order; junction bases with no gene match: 8. The CDR3 covers 15 residues. This chain's CDR3 is CASSQMQGEQETQYF. CDR3 nucleotides: TGTGCCAGCAGCCAAATGCAGGGGGAACAAGAGACCCAGTACTTC.

V gene TRBV3-1 (or the pseudogene TRBV3-2) combines with J gene TRBJ2-3; a weak D match, TRBD2 (5 bases). The CDR3 covers 16 residues. The V end was cut by 2 bases, the J end by 6 bases, with 18 bases between. Germline CDR1 and CDR2: LGHDT and YNNKEL (reference sequence). The DNA for the CDR3 is TGTGCCAGCAGCCAACTTGTCCCAGGAGGAGGCGATACGCAGTATTTT. Its protein product is CASSQLVPGGGDTQYF.

This clone was detected only once. The chain uses TRBV7-9 and TRBJ2-3; 14 nucleotides align to TRBD2. The CDR3 runs to 18 residues. Germline values: CDR1 SEHNR, CDR2 FQNEAQ (reference sequence). V lost 5 bases and J lost 1; bases outside the gene matches: 8. CDR3 DNA: TGTGCCAGCAGCCCCCGACTAGCGGGGGGGCCCGGCACAGATACGCAGTATTTT. Protein sequence: CASSPRLAGGPGTDTQYF.

The rearrangement links TRBV7-8 to TRBJ2-5; 11 nucleotides line up with TRBD2. The germline CDR1 and CDR2 sequences are SGHVS and FQNEAQ. The length of the CDR3 is 15 residues. With V trimmed by 1 base and J by 3 bases, 1 base remained unmatched. This chain's CDR3 is CASSLEGLAEETQYF. Here the CDR3 DNA reads TGTGCCAGCAGCTTAGAGGGACTAGCGGAAGAGACCCAGTACTTC.

The chain has TRBV3-1 (or the pseudogene TRBV3-2) and TRBJ2-5; D is perhaps TRBD2 (5 bases). Germline CDR1 reads LGHDT; CDR2 reads YNNKEL (reference sequence). V was pared by 3 bases and J by 6 bases, with 20 bases between. This CDR3 is 16 amino acids long. The DNA of the CDR3 is TGTGCCAGCAGCCACATTGGGAATAGCGCTGTAAAGACCCAGTACTTC. This gives the protein CASSHIGNSAVKTQYF.

The V and J genes are TRBV7-9 and TRBJ2-5, with TRBD2 matching 10 bases. The CDR3 is made up of 15 amino acids. V trimming: 11 bases; J trimming: 5 bases; junction bases outside the gene matches: 14. The germline CDR1 and CDR2 sequences are SEHNR and FQNEAQ (reference sequence). The CDR3 here is CALEMASGGWETQYF. CDR3 sequence (DNA): TGTGCCCTTGAGATGGCTAGCGGGGGTTGGGAGACCCAGTACTTC.

The chain couples TRBV19 to TRBJ1-1; the D gene is possibly TRBD1 (5 bases). The CDR3 has 13 amino acids. V was trimmed by 5 bases and J by 1 base, leaving 8 bases between them. The germline V gene encodes CDR1 LNHDA and CDR2 SQIVND (reference sequence). CDR3 DNA sequence: TGTGCCAGTAGTGCGGGGCCGAACACTGAAGCTTTCTTT. Encoded protein: CASSAGPNTEAFF.

This clone was observed once. The CDR3 region is CASLGGTGYNEQFF. The CDR3 DNA sequence: TGTGCCAGCCTTGGCGGGACGGGTTACAATGAGCAGTTCTTC. V usage is TRBV2 and J usage is TRBJ2-1; D is possibly TRBD2 (6 bases). The V end was cut by 8 bases, the J end by 4 bases, with 15 bases between. This CDR3 has 14 residues. Germline V gene sequence: CDR1 SNHLY, CDR2 FYNNEI.

The CDR3 here is CASGDRDRVRSPLHF. CDR3 bases: TGTGCCAGCGGCGACCGGGACAGGGTACGATCACCCCTCCACTTT. The chain joins TRBV7-9 to TRBJ1-6, with 9 positions matching TRBD1. The length of the CDR3 is 15 residues. The V segment lost 8 bases and the J segment 10 bases; nucleotides outside the gene matches: 12. Germline CDR1 is SEHNR and CDR2 is FQNEAQ (reference sequence). Full variable domain (missing parts from reference TRBV7-9 and TRBJ1-6): DTGVSQNPRHKITKRGQNVTFRCDPISEHNRLYWYRQTLGQGPEFLTYFQNEAQLEKSRLLSDRFSAERPKGSFSTLEIQRTEQGDSAMYLCASGDRDRVRSPLHFGNGTRLTVT.

The chain is built from TRBV6-5 and TRBJ2-5, with 13 nucleotides matching TRBD2. The CDR3 is made up of 14 amino acids. With V trimmed by 5 bases and J by 12 bases, 9 bases remained unmatched. CDR1 MNHEY and CDR2 SVGAGI come from the germline V gene. The CDR3, as DNA: TGTGCCAGCAGTCCCCGGACTAGCGGGAGTTTGGAGTACTTC. Translated: CASSPRTSGSLEYF.

This clone was seen only a few times. The junction departs from germline at one end; a sequencing error may be responsible. The chain carries TRBV3-1 (or the pseudogene TRBV3-2) and TRBJ1-1; no clear D. The germline CDR1 and CDR2 sequences are LGHDT and YNNKEL (reference sequence). The CDR3 extends over 12 amino acids. This CDR3 reads CASSQGDTEAFF. The CDR3 coding sequence is TGTGCCAGCAGTCAAGGAGACACTGAAGCTTTCTTT.

The V and J genes are TRBV21-1 and TRBJ2-5; no DNA check was done on the table's D call, TRBD2. TRBV21-1 is a pseudogene segment. The length of the CDR3 is 12 residues. CDR3: CASSRGGETQYF. The CDR3 DNA reads as TGTGCCAGCAGCAGGGGAGGAGAGACCCAGTACTTC.

This clone was picked up one time. V usage is TRBV28 and J usage is TRBJ2-5, with D maybe TRBD2 (6 bases). Trimming stripped 5 bases from V and 0 bases from J, with 13 bases between. Germline V gene lookup returns CDR1 MDHEN and CDR2 SYDVKM. The CDR3 is made up of 15 amino acids. In DNA form, the CDR3 reads TGTGCCAGCAGTCAAAGGACGGGGGACCAAGAGACCCAGTACTTC. Protein: CASSQRTGDQETQYF.

The gene calls are TRBV13 and TRBJ2-7, with D possibly TRBD1 on 7 matching bases. V lost 5 bases and J lost 3, with 14 bases in between. The CDR3 extends over 14 amino acids. Germline V gene lookup returns CDR1 PRHDT and CDR2 FYEKMQ (reference sequence). CDR3 coding DNA: TGTGCCAGCAGCCCCCAGGGGGGCGGCTACGAGCAGTACTTC. It codes for CASSPQGGGYEQYF.

V and J are TRBV9 and TRBJ1-6; D is undetermined. V lost 2 bases to trimming and J lost 8 bases, with 8 bases between them. The CDR3 is 13 residues long. CDR1 and CDR2 from the germline V gene are SGDLS and YYNGEE. CDR3 sequence: CASSVALDSPLHF. In DNA, the CDR3 is TGTGCCAGCAGCGTGGCCTTGGATTCACCCCTCCACTTT.

This clone was seen more than once but under ten times. V usage is TRBV2 and J usage is TRBJ2-3, with D maybe TRBD2 (5 bases). CDR3 size: 15 residues. The V and J ends lost 4 bases and 3 bases respectively, with 14 bases between them. Germline CDR1 is SNHLY and CDR2 is FYNNEI. This chain's CDR3 is CASSGRLKGTDTQYF. Written as DNA, the CDR3 is TGTGCCAGCAGTGGCCGACTAAAGGGAACAGATACGCAGTATTTT.